This T cell receptor beta chain was sequenced for a study of blood T cell repertoires in COVID-19. Whole-study context: Acute-phase and convalescent COVID-19 samples originated in the United States, Italy and Spain. PBMCs, B-cell-depleted T cells, or T cells were the source of the cDNA or gDNA that made up the material.

In the authors' workflow: Amplification from reference gene primers served as the basis for estimated nucleated cell counts. Assay used: immunoSEQ multiplex PCR; TCRdb lists only in-frame clones, some missing. V, J and clone size are those of that table, while D and trimming were read from the DNA. The data show under 75,000 clones, 65% to 85% seen once. The CDR3 has 13 residues. The V and J ends lost 4 bases and 5 bases respectively, with 11 bases between them. Germline CDR1 MNHEY, CDR2 SVGAGI. This clonotype originated in a human donor in a cohort sampled during active COVID-19. The gene calls are TRBV6-5 and TRBJ1-1; D is ambiguous. The sequenced material came from peripheral blood. The CDR3 reads CASSSHLRTEAFF. In nucleotides, the CDR3 is TGTGCCAGCAGTTCGCACCTTCGGACTGAAGCTTTCTTT.